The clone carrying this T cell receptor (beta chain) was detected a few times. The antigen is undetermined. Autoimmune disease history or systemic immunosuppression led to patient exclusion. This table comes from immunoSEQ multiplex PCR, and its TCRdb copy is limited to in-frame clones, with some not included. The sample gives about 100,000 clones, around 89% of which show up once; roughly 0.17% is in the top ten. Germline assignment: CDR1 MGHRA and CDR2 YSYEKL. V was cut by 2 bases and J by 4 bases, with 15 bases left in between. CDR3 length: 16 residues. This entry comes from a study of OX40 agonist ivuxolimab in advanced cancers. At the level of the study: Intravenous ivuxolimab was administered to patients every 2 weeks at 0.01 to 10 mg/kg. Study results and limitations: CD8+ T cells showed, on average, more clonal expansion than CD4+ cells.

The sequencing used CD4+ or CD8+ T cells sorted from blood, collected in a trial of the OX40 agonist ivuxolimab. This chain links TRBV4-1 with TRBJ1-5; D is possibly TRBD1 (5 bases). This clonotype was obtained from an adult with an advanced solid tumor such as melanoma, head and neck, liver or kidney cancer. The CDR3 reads CASSQSVSRDNQPQHF. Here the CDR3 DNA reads TGCGCCAGCAGCCAATCGGTCAGCAGGGATAATCAGCCCCAGCATTTT.